This TCR beta chain stems from a study of T cell responses to AZD1222 COVID-19 vaccine. Looking at the study overall: Pooling of second doses given at about 4 or about 12 weeks was done. Overall study results and limits: Possibly, clonal diversity was underestimated; donors were largely white British and included more females. Seropositive status at baseline applied to only 6 or 7 AZD1222 recipients.

The ends were cut back, 1 base at V and 1 base at J, with 7 bases in the middle. The CDR3 is 14 amino acids. Germline V gene data show CDR1 as MNHNS and CDR2 as SASEGT. Generated by immunoSEQ multiplex PCR, the TCRdb table keeps only in-frame clones and is missing some. The table has about 120,000 clones, about 86% seen once; the top ten hold 9.5% to 15%. A remark on this clone: Its antigen remains unknown.

The sample consisted of peripheral blood, taken on day 0 of AZD1222 vaccination. The clonotype was recovered from an adult in good health. The chain employs TRBV6-1 and TRBJ1-1; a possible D gene is TRBD1 (5 bases). CDR3: CASSEGQGNTEAFF. DNA for the CDR3: TGTGCCAGCAGTGAAGGCCAGGGGAACACTGAAGCTTTCTTT.